Listed below are T cell receptor beta chains from one sample, sequenced in a study of blood T cell repertoires in COVID-19. Measured with immunoSEQ multiplex PCR; TCRdb has only the in-frame clones, and not every one. The repertoire has 150,000 or so clones, roughly 84% of them found once; the top ten carry approximately 8%. The sample taken for sequencing was peripheral blood. The source of these receptors is a woman aged 55 to 70 with acute or convalescent COVID-19. Both conserved end residues are part of each CDR3.

>TRBV5-1|TRBJ1-3
CASSLEPTGTSGNTIYF
>TRBV9|TRBJ2-2
CASSVVRRLGAGELFF
>TRBV20-1|TRBJ2-3
CSASWGPSTDTQYF
>TRBV4-2|TRBJ2-1
CASSQAPGQDSTYNEQFF
>TRBV7-2|TRBJ1-6
CASSLASTGLRSSPLHF
>TRBV5-1|TRBJ1-4
CASSSQQGDEKLFF
>TRBV23-1|TRBJ2-7
CASSQGEWGEQYF
>TRBV5-8|TRBJ2-5
CASSAYQETQYF
>TRBV6-4|TRBJ1-2
CASNQGGTYGYTF
>TRBV5-1|TRBJ2-7
CASSPLDRGRSAEQYF
>TRBV7-2|TRBJ2-7
CASSSGLAGGRYEQYF